Listed below are T cell receptor beta chains from one sample, sequenced in a study of blood T cell repertoires in COVID-19. Generated by immunoSEQ multiplex PCR, the TCRdb table keeps only in-frame clones and is missing some. The table shows tens of thousands of clones, with more than 75% occurring only once. Sequencing input: peripheral blood. Receptors originate from a woman of 80 years or more with acute or convalescent COVID-19. CDR3s leave out the opening cysteine and the closing phenylalanine or tryptophan.

V	length	J	CDR3
TRBV7-8	13	TRBJ2-3	ASSLVGGRVDTQY
TRBV5-4	11	TRBJ1-2	ASSFDRGYGYT
TRBV7-9	13	TRBJ1-5	ASSPGGRDNQPQH
TRBV6-2/TRBV6-3	15	TRBJ1-1	ASSGTGTGVGYTEAF
TRBV4-1	14	TRBJ1-2	ASSQDRGDSSYGYT
TRBV5-1	16	TRBJ2-2	ASSSGLAGGFNTGELF
TRBV4-1	20	TRBJ2-1	ASSQGRPGTSATVSSYNEQF
TRBV6-4	12	TRBJ1-1	ASSDSNRATEAF
TRBV14	15	TRBJ1-4	ASSNLIGGQGAEKLF
TRBV5-1	13	TRBJ1-4	ASSIGGATNEKLF
TRBV28	16	TRBJ2-3	ASSLWSPSEGYTDTQY
TRBV11-2	14	TRBJ2-3	ASSPGASGRGDTQY
TRBV4-1	13	TRBJ2-7	ASSHPGQSSYEQY
TRBV12-3/TRBV12-4	11	TRBJ2-1	ASTLLAELEQF
TRBV10-1	12	TRBJ2-2	ASSEKWEHGELF
TRBV11-2	15	TRBJ2-1	ASSLGTSGGHYNEQF
TRBV2	8	TRBJ2-7	ARNRYEQY
TRBV14	13	TRBJ1-4	ASSRQSLTNEKLF
TRBV5-5	16	TRBJ1-6	ASSLDSLGGSYNSPLH
TRBV12-3/TRBV12-4	11	TRBJ2-5	ASSLSGKETQY
TRBV5-1	13	TRBJ2-1	ASNTVAGGNNEQF
TRBV6-5	12	TRBJ1-2	ASSYRQGLGGYT
TRBV10-3	14	TRBJ1-6	AIQEIGQGNNSPLH
TRBV6-5	13	TRBJ2-2	ASRRWGANTGELF
TRBV5-1	14	TRBJ2-5	ASSFASGRAGETQY
TRBV24-1	11	TRBJ1-4	ATAEGGSEKLF
TRBV10-3	15	TRBJ2-1	AISESRGGSRYNEQF
TRBV11-3	11	TRBJ1-1	ASSLDFAGQAF
TRBV10-3	11	TRBJ1-1	AITGDRGSEAF
TRBV6-2/TRBV6-3	11	TRBJ2-1	ASSPAAGGQRF
TRBV9	12	TRBJ1-5	ASSPGLNNQPQH
TRBV5-5	12	TRBJ2-1	ASSSGTSYNEQF
TRBV27	15	TRBJ2-1	ASSLRRLAGIDNEQF
TRBV19	13	TRBJ1-5	ASRNSGFGNQPQH
TRBV6-5	10	TRBJ2-2	ASSGGTGELF
TRBV29-1	13	TRBJ2-3	SVEARGTTTDTQY
TRBV28	17	TRBJ1-2	ASSSIGDYTRIINYGYT
TRBV5-1	13	TRBJ2-1	ASSLLAGTYNEQF
TRBV29-1	11	TRBJ2-7	SVGQGRSYEQY
TRBV10-2	10	TRBJ1-2	ASSYRGQGYT
TRBV6-5	14	TRBJ2-1	ASSYSPGLVSNEQF
TRBV5-1	13	TRBJ2-7	ASSSSSGSSYEQY
TRBV11-2	12	TRBJ2-1	ASSLVGRVNEQF
TRBV18	11	TRBJ2-3	ASSTLPGDTQY
TRBV18	13	TRBJ2-2	ASSTGGSYTGELF
TRBV28	14	TRBJ2-5	ASSPPGKGFQETQY
TRBV7-9	15	TRBJ2-3	ASSPHHRGASTDTQY
TRBV10-2	12	TRBJ2-7	ASSLAGGSDEQY
TRBV11-2	8	TRBJ2-7	ASSHYEQY
TRBV28	14	TRBJ2-2	ASSLPGTTHTGELF
TRBV18	12	TRBJ1-1	ASSPNRGNTEAF